These T cell receptor beta chains were read from a single sample in a study of a mutant IDH1 vaccine in newly diagnosed glioma. Which antigens these TCRs recognize remains unknown. Repertoires were generated with immunoSEQ multiplex PCR, while TCRdb's copy carries only in-frame clones and drops some. The sample has tens of thousands of clones; about two thirds are singletons. The sequences come from peripheral blood mononuclear cells (PBMCs), collected from a glioma patient whose treatment included an IDH1 peptide vaccine. The receptors come from a middle-aged man with glioma. Some clones in this sample may be carry-over from other donors' samples. Both conserved end residues are part of each CDR3. The order of the fields is CDR3 protein, V gene, J gene.

CASNKYVSGGYEQYF	TRBV6-5	TRBJ2-7
CASSLQGAPGYTF	TRBV2	TRBJ1-2
CASSVWRGTVVYEQYF	TRBV9	TRBJ2-7
CAISEGSGNTIYF	TRBV10-3	TRBJ1-3
CASSLGGGNNSPLHF	TRBV6-1	TRBJ1-6
CASVQAGAYGYTF	TRBV19	TRBJ1-2
CASSEEAGGRSGQFF	TRBV2	TRBJ2-1
CASSYSSLYEQYF	TRBV6-5	TRBJ2-7
CASSPGLAGATYNEQFF	TRBV5-1	TRBJ2-1
CASSRRQPYNEQFF	TRBV13	TRBJ2-1
CASSEGLGGDEQYF	TRBV2	TRBJ2-7
CASSQSGKSSYNEQFF	TRBV4-1	TRBJ2-1
CASSQAFRGPQETQYF	TRBV14	TRBJ2-5
CASSGLAGGEQYF	TRBV6-1	TRBJ2-7
CASSIFGRQGLSGNTIYF	TRBV19	TRBJ1-3
CASRVGAGSTDTQYF	TRBV6-1	TRBJ2-3
CASSDSHNEQFF	TRBV6-1	TRBJ2-1
CASSLRRGELFF	TRBV7-2	TRBJ2-2
CASSEPGTGLYEQYF	TRBV6-1	TRBJ2-7
CASTRGDGSSYEQYF	TRBV7-9	TRBJ2-7
CASAAGTVMNTEAFF	TRBV6-5	TRBJ1-1
CASSTGTENEQYF	TRBV6-5	TRBJ2-7
CAWSRDRSRGELFF	TRBV30	TRBJ2-2
CASSNGARGRSPLHF	TRBV11-2	TRBJ1-6
CASSPREGAPGYTF	TRBV9	TRBJ1-2
CASSFRRDEQFF	TRBV6-6	TRBJ2-1
CASRTPGSSGNTIYF	TRBV6-5	TRBJ1-3
CASSFELNTEAFF	TRBV7-6	TRBJ1-1
CAWGWGGNTEAFF	TRBV30	TRBJ1-1
CASLAAGGNIQYF	TRBV6-5	TRBJ2-4
CASSEKGRDSPLHF	TRBV6-1	TRBJ1-6
CSLTITGLQETQYF	TRBV29-1	TRBJ2-5
CASRLGQGFLERYTF	TRBV2	TRBJ1-2
CASSIEQTGGYEQYF	TRBV19	TRBJ2-7
CASGIQTDYGYTF	TRBV12-5	TRBJ1-2
CASSEALVFGGYGYTF	TRBV2	TRBJ1-2